The sequence of this T cell receptor (beta chain) was determined in a study of vaccination and CD4 T cells after COVID-19. With regard to this clonotype: The antigen is undetermined.

The treatment: roughly 10-day PBMC culture with coronavirus spike peptide pools or control peptides (ViraFEST assay). Samples of CD4+ T cells were obtained from the unexposed donor before the COVID-19 pandemic (2011-2018). First, ViraFEST expanded antigen-specific T cells with peptide pools, and next it sequenced the TCRs. With 10 ug/ml peptide pools and approximately 9.6 IU/ml IL-2, PBMCs were cultured at approximately 2 million per well. Germline V gives CDR1 DFQATT, CDR2 SNEGSKA (reference sequence). This CDR3 has 21 amino acids. With the Oncomine TCR Beta short-read assay, DNA from cultured CD4+ T cells was sequenced. It was from cultured CD4+ T cells that genomic DNA was extracted. TCRdb used MiXCR to reprocess the PCR reads, holding one entry per CDR3 protein. The data show approximately 9,000 distinct CDR3 sequences, roughly a third seen once.

Input material: CD4+ T cells from blood, cultured in vitro. The chain has TRBV20-1 and TRBJ2-3, with TRBD2 matching 7 bases. The sequence derives from a human donor in good health. The CDR3 is CSLRDYQERREYGGGTDTQYF. The CDR3 nucleotides read TGCAGCCTCAGAGACTACCAGGAAAGGCGGGAGTATGGAGGGGGCACAGATACGCAGTATTTT.